The T cell receptor (beta chain) under discussion was sequenced for a study of identical twins. Study conclusions and caveats: Fewer insertions characterized abundant cord blood beta clonotypes, whereas memory repertoires showed none.

TCRdb used MiXCR to reprocess the 5' RACE reads, holding one entry per CDR3 protein. The sample holds 1.5 million to 2 million distinct CDR3 sequences, under 35% seen once. The V end was cut by 4 bases, the J end by 11 bases, with 23 bases between. Germline CDR1 is MDHEN and CDR2 is SYDVKM. The CDR3 runs 15 residues. This clonotype was counted only a few times. Antigen: not known. This TCR was sampled from a newborn girl in good health. This chain joins TRBV28 and TRBJ2-5; a weak D match, TRBD2 (7 bases). The sample was cord blood. CDR3 in amino acids: CASSWGAGANNEQYF. CDR3 bases: TGTGCCAGCAGTTGGGGGGCGGGAGCGAACAATGAGCAGTACTTC.